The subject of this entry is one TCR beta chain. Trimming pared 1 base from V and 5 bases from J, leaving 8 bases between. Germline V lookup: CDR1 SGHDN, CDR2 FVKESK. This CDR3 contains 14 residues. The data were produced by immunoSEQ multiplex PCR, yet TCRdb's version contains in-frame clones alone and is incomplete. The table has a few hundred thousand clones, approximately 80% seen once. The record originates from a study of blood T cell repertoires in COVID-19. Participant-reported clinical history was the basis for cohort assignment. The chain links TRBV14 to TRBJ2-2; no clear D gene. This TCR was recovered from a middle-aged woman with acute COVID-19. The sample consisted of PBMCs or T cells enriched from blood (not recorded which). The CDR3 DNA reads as TGTGCCAGCAGCCAAGCTCGGTTGACCGGGGAGCTGTTTTTT. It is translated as CASSQARLTGELFF.